The 22 T cell receptor beta chains below were found in one sample sequenced in a study of T cell responses to AZD1222 COVID-19 vaccine. The table came from immunoSEQ multiplex PCR; TCRdb's copy has only in-frame clones and leaves some out. The repertoire holds approximately 67,000 clones, with around four fifths as singletons. The sample here was peripheral blood, taken on day 0 of AZD1222 vaccination. The receptors here all came from an adult in good health.

The chain has TRBV5-1 and TRBJ2-3, with 14 bases aligning to TRBD2. The CDR3 contains 19 residues. Germline assignment: CDR1 SGHRS and CDR2 YFSETQ. J lost 5 bases, V lost 4 bases, and 15 bases had no gene match. CDR3 bases: TGCGCCAGCAGCCCGACTGACTGGGGACTAGCGGGAGATCAAGATACGCAGTATTTT. Residues: CASSPTDWGLAGDQDTQYF.

In its sample, this clone was seen a few times. Within the sample, other DNA sequences also encode this same CDR3. The gene calls are TRBV9 and TRBJ1-2; D unclear. This CDR3 is 14 amino acids long. Germline CDR1 reads SGDLS; CDR2 reads YYNGEE. Trimming took 4 bases from V and 1 from J, leaving 11 bases between them. The CDR3 DNA is TGTGCCAGCAGCTCACGACTATTTAACTATGGCTACACCTTC. Translated: CASSSRLFNYGYTF.

The rearrangement uses TRBV5-4 and TRBJ2-3; unclear D gene. The germline V gene has CDR1 SGHNT and CDR2 YYREEE (reference sequence). The CDR3 length is 12 residues. The V end lost 0 bases, the J end lost 7 bases, and 6 bases lay between the germline ends. CDR3 amino acids: CASSLEQYTQYF. For the CDR3, the DNA is TGTGCCAGCAGCTTGGAACAATATACGCAGTATTTT.

The rearrangement links TRBV27 to TRBJ1-5; TRBD1 matches at 8 bases. V lost 2 bases and J lost 5; bases outside the gene matches: 8. There are 16 residues in the CDR3. Germline values: CDR1 MNHEY, CDR2 SMNVEV (reference sequence). The CDR3 sequence: CASSLLWTGLDQPQHF. As DNA, the CDR3 is TGTGCCAGCAGTTTACTTTGGACAGGGCTCGATCAGCCCCAGCATTTT.

The chain joins TRBV7-9 to TRBJ1-4; D possibly corresponds to TRBD1 (5 bases). CDR3 length: 14 residues. Trimming shortened V by 1 base and J by 8 bases, and 11 bases separated the two germline ends. The germline gives CDR1 SEHNR, CDR2 FQNEAQ (reference sequence). CDR3 coding DNA: TGTGCCAGCAGCTTAGTCGGATCAGGGGAAAAACTGTTTTTT. This codes for CASSLVGSGEKLFF.

The chain uses TRBV27 and TRBJ2-1; D is undetermined. The CDR3 runs to 17 residues. The ends were cut back, 2 bases at V and 0 bases at J, with 14 bases in the middle. Germline V gene data show CDR1 as MNHEY and CDR2 as SMNVEV (reference sequence). CDR3 loop: CASSLRPAVSSYNEQFF. The CDR3 bases are TGTGCCAGCAGTTTACGTCCGGCGGTGAGCTCCTACAATGAGCAGTTCTTC.

The chain is built from TRBV18 and TRBJ1-6; D gene unclear. Trimming cost V 3 bases and J 6 bases, with 15 bases left between them. Germline V lookup: CDR1 KGHSH, CDR2 LQKENI. CDR3 length equals 16 residues. The chain's CDR3 is CASSPLSGRTNSPLHF. The CDR3 nucleotides read TGTGCCAGCTCACCTCTGTCCGGCAGGACTAATTCACCCCTCCACTTT.

The CDR3 bases are TGTGCCAGTATGCCCCTTGCGCCCTGGGGTCAGCCCCAGCATTTT. As protein: CASMPLAPWGQPQHF. The chain uses TRBV19 and TRBJ1-5; no definite D call. V gave up 7 bases and J gave up 6 bases, with 19 bases separating them. The germline CDR1 and CDR2 sequences are LNHDA and SQIVND (reference sequence). This CDR3 spans 15 amino acids. Full variable domain (remainder filled in from reference TRBV19 and TRBJ1-5): DGGITQSPKYLFRKEGQNVTLSCEQNLNHDAMYWYRQDPGQGLRLIYYSQIVNDFQKGDIAEGYSVSREKKESFPLTVTSAQKNPTAFYLCASMPLAPWGQPQHFGDGTRLSIL.

The chain uses TRBV25-1 and TRBJ1-6; possibly TRBD1 for D (5 bases). Trimming left V 7 bases short and J 8 bases short, with 15 bases between. The CDR3 sequence is 14 residues long. Germline CDR1 is MGHDK and CDR2 is SYGVNS. Here the CDR3 DNA reads TGTGCCAGCACCGACACAGGCGGGTATTCACCCCTCCACTTT. Its protein is CASTDTGGYSPLHF.

The rearrangement links TRBV18 to TRBJ2-7; D remains ambiguous. V was cut by 2 bases and J by 4 bases, with 6 bases left in between. CDR1 is KGHSH, CDR2 LQKENI, per germline. This CDR3 spans 12 amino acids. CDR3 nucleotides: TGTGCCAGCTCACCATTCGGATACGAGCAGTACTTC. Protein product: CASSPFGYEQYF. Filled out from reference TRBV18 and TRBJ2-7, the complete variable domain reads NAGVMQNPRHLVRRRGQEARLRCSPMKGHSHVYWYRQLPEEGLKFMVYLQKENIIDESGMPKERFSAEFPKEGPSILRIQQVVRGDSAAYFCASSPFGYEQYFGPGTRLTVT.

The J gene is TRBJ2-7, the V gene TRBV10-3; TRBD1 aligns across 8 bases. Germline V gene lookup returns CDR1 ENHRY and CDR2 SYGVKD. The length of the CDR3 is 16 residues. The V segment lost 4 bases and the J segment 2 bases; nucleotides outside the gene matches: 10. Here the CDR3 reads CAISVGAGTGPYEQYF. As DNA, the CDR3 is TGTGCCATCAGTGTGGGTGCCGGGACAGGCCCCTACGAGCAGTACTTC.

The chain has TRBV24-1 and TRBJ2-5; tentative D call: TRBD2 (6 bases). Germline CDR1 reads KGHDR; CDR2 reads SFDVKD. Trimming removed 4 bases at V and 1 base at J, with 9 bases between. The CDR3 extends over 14 amino acids. For the CDR3, the DNA is TGTGCCACCAGTGAAACGGGGGTCCAAGAGACCCAGTACTTC. Its translation is CATSETGVQETQYF.

V gene TRBV4-3 combines with J gene TRBJ2-1; D might be TRBD2 (5 bases). Germline V gene sequence: CDR1 LGHNA, CDR2 YSLEER. The ends were cut back, 5 bases at V and 4 bases at J, with 15 bases in the middle. The CDR3 runs 15 residues. The CDR3 DNA sequence: TGCGCCAGCAGCGTGGGGTACGGGGAATACAATGAGCAGTTCTTC. It codes for CASSVGYGEYNEQFF.

The sample holds a few counts of this clone. V gene TRBV7-6 combines with J gene TRBJ2-2, with D perhaps TRBD1 (5 bases). The CDR3 has 17 amino acids. Germline V gene sequence: CDR1 SGHVS, CDR2 FNYEAQ. The V and J ends lost 4 bases and 0 bases respectively, with 15 bases between them. This chain's CDR3 is CASSSPDGHPNTGELFF. In DNA form, the CDR3 reads TGTGCCAGCAGCTCCCCGGACGGACACCCGAACACCGGGGAGCTGTTTTTT.

This clone was recorded once. The chain employs TRBV5-1 and TRBJ2-2; D is unresolved. The CDR3 covers 12 residues. Germline CDR1 reads SGHRS; CDR2 reads YFSETQ. V gave up 2 bases and J gave up 5 bases, with 4 bases separating them. CDR3 in amino acids: CASSLLTGELFF. The CDR3 DNA is TGCGCCAGCAGCTTATTAACCGGGGAGCTGTTTTTT.

V gene TRBV6-5 combines with J gene TRBJ1-4, with D tentatively TRBD1 (5 bases). Trimming took off 2 bases at V and 8 bases at J, with 12 bases between the two ends. The CDR3 consists of 14 residues. Looked up from germline, CDR1 is MNHEY and CDR2 is SVGAGI. The CDR3 coding sequence is TGTGCCAGCAGTTACGTGAGGGGAGGGGAAAAACTGTTTTTT. Its translation: CASSYVRGGEKLFF.

V gene TRBV30 combines with J gene TRBJ1-5; D is undetermined. Germline CDR1 is GTSNPN and CDR2 is SVGIG (reference sequence). Trimming left V 1 base short and J 6 bases short, with 16 bases between. This CDR3 spans 15 amino acids. CDR3 protein: CAWSDPGFSGQPQHF. CDR3 coding DNA: TGTGCCTGGAGTGATCCGGGTTTCTCCGGTCAGCCCCAGCATTTT.

The chain links TRBV27 to TRBJ2-1, with D possibly being TRBD1 or TRBD2 (5 bases each). The CDR3 is made up of 14 amino acids. Germline-derived CDR1 and CDR2 are MNHEY and SMNVEV (reference sequence). Trimming pared 4 bases from V and 15 bases from J, leaving 22 bases between. The CDR3 nucleotides read TGTGCCAGCAGTTCCCCGGGACGAAAATTTAAGCCGTTCTTC. Encoded protein: CASSSPGRKFKPFF.

This chain joins TRBV27 and TRBJ1-2; D is unclear. The length of the CDR3 is 13 residues. CDR1 and CDR2 (germline): MNHEY, SMNVEV (reference sequence). Trimming took 3 bases from V and 4 from J, leaving 9 bases between them. The DNA for the CDR3 is TGTGCCAGCAGTTTCCCCGGCGGCTATGGCTACACCTTC. Translating it yields CASSFPGGYGYTF.

The J gene is TRBJ1-5, the V gene TRBV3-1 (or the pseudogene TRBV3-2); perhaps TRBD1 as D (5 bases). V was trimmed by 0 bases and J by 1 base, leaving 10 bases between them. CDR1 is LGHDT and CDR2 is YNNKEL in the germline V gene (reference sequence). The CDR3 covers 16 residues. The CDR3 loop is CASSQDVGGSNQPQHF. The DNA for the CDR3 is TGTGCCAGCAGCCAAGATGTCGGGGGAAGCAATCAGCCCCAGCATTTT.

This rearrangement joins TRBV18 to TRBJ2-3, with D perhaps matching TRBD1 (6 bases). The CDR3 covers 16 residues. Germline V CDR1 and CDR2: KGHSH, LQKENI. Trimming removed 6 bases at V and 0 bases at J, with 16 bases between. Here the CDR3 DNA reads TGTGCCAGCTCGGTACAGGGCCCTACTAGCACAGATACGCAGTATTTT. Protein sequence: CASSVQGPTSTDTQYF.

The chain combines TRBV27 with TRBJ2-7, with TRBD1 identical over 11 bases. The CDR3 has 14 residues. V shed 5 bases, J shed 4 bases, and the junction held 4 bases outside the gene matches. CDR1 is MNHEY, CDR2 SMNVEV, per germline (reference sequence). DNA of the CDR3: TGTGCCAGCAGTGAGGGGACAGGGGGTTACGAGCAGTACTTC. Residues: CASSEGTGGYEQYF.